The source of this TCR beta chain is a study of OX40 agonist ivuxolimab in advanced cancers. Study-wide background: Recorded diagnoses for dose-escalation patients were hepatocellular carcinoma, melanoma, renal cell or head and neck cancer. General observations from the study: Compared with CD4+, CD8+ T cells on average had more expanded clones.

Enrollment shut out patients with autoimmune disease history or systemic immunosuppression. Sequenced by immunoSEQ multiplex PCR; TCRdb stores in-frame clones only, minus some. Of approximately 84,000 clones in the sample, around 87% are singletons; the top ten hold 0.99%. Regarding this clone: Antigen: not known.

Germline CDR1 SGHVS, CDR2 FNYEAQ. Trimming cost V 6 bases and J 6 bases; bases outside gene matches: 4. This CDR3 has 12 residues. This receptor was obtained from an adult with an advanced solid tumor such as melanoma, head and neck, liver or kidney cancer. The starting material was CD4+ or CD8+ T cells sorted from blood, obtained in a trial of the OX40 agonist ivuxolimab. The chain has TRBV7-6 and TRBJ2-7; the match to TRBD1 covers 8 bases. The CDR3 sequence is CASRSDRGEQYF. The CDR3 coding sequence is TGTGCCAGCAGGAGTGACAGGGGCGAGCAGTACTTC.